This entry features one T cell receptor (beta chain) sequence. The data stem from a study of blood T cell repertoires in COVID-19. Study details: In each case, the material was cDNA or gDNA derived from T cells, B-cell-depleted T cells, or PBMCs.

The CDR3 extends over 15 amino acids. The germline V gene has CDR1 SGHTS and CDR2 YDEGEE. V gave up 1 base and J gave up 0 bases, with 8 bases separating them. Followed longitudinally, the Seattle patients had been enrolled during active infection. Assay used: immunoSEQ multiplex PCR; TCRdb lists only in-frame clones, some missing. This sample has almost 250,000 clones, with around 88% found just once. Sequencing was done on a sample of peripheral blood. This TCR was sampled from a woman older than 75 with COVID-19, enrolled during active disease. This chain uses TRBV5-8 with TRBJ1-3; D remains ambiguous. CDR3 sequence reads: CASSLRAGSGNTIYF. In DNA form, the CDR3 reads TGTGCCAGCAGCTTGCGTGCGGGCTCTGGAAACACCATATATTTT.